This TCR beta chain was captured by sequencing in a study of shared clonotypes between healthy human individuals. Background on the study: Three plates were used per donor for CD4 naive, three for CD4 memory, two for CD8 naive and one for CD8 memory. General study points: Shared clonotypes across all four donors exceeded non-shared ones in generation probability.

Note on this clone: The antigen is undetermined.

Original processing methods: Owing to the provision of junction-only sequences devoid of quality scores by immunoSEQ, filtering differed. Generated by immunoSEQ multiplex PCR, the TCRdb table keeps only in-frame clones and is missing some. Clone size and the V and J calls come from that table; the DNA yielded D and trimming. This table holds millions of clones, just under 95% found once. Selected positively for CCR7 and CD45RO-negative, naive CD8 cells excluded terminally differentiated effector memory CD45RA+ cells. The CDR3 is 14 amino acids. Germline CDR1 and CDR2: SEHNR and FQNEAQ (reference sequence). With 5 bases clipped from V and 10 bases from J, the junction kept 11 bases outside the gene matches.

The TCR originated in a man aged 18 to 35 in good health. The sample taken for sequencing was naive CD8+ T cells sorted from blood. V and J are TRBV7-9 and TRBJ2-1; TRBD1 matches at 7 bases. The CDR3: CASSPELSDREQFF. The CDR3 nucleotides read TGTGCCAGCAGCCCAGAGCTCTCGGACAGGGAGCAGTTCTTC.